The 16 T cell receptor beta chains below come from one sample, sequenced in a study of T cells after yellow fever vaccination. MiXCR, run by TCRdb on the 5' RACE reads, gives a single entry per CDR3 protein. The table has about 130,000 distinct CDR3 sequences, 6.5% to 8% seen once. The sample in question was CD4+ T cells sorted from PBMCs, obtained 10 to 11 days after the first yellow fever vaccination. Receptor source: a man aged 18 to 29 who received the YFV17D yellow fever vaccine.

This clonotype was observed at least ten times. The chain couples TRBV12-3 or TRBV12-4 to TRBJ2-4; the D is unclear. V was pared by 3 bases and J by 0 bases, with 6 bases between. This CDR3 is built from 14 residues. The CDR3 DNA follows: TGTGCCAGCAGTTTGGATCGAGCCAAAAACATTCAGTACTTC. Translating gives CASSLDRAKNIQYF.

This clonotype was seen at least ten times. The V and J genes are TRBV6-1 and TRBJ1-1, with TRBD1 matching over 10 bases. Losses at the gene ends were 4 bases for V and 14 bases for J; bases not matched to a gene: 13. The CDR3 loop spans 14 amino acids. The germline V gene encodes CDR1 MNHNS and CDR2 SASEGT. As DNA, the CDR3 is TGTGCCAGCAGTGGGGACAGGGGCCGCTTGAATTGCTTCTTT. This codes for CASSGDRGRLNCFF.

Many counts were recorded for this clonotype. The V call is TRBV7-2, the J call TRBJ1-5; D unclear. CDR3 length: 13 amino acids. Trimming removed 1 base at V and 7 bases at J, with 8 bases between. The germline V gene encodes CDR1 SGHTA and CDR2 FQGNSA. This chain's CDR3 is CASSLGPRQPQHF. In DNA, the CDR3 is TGTGCCAGCAGCTTAGGCCCGCGACAGCCCCAGCATTTT.

This clonotype was seen at least ten times. The chain has TRBV2 and TRBJ2-5; a weak D match, TRBD1 (5 bases). The V and J ends lost 2 bases and 1 base respectively, with 8 bases between them. The germline CDR1 and CDR2 sequences are SNHLY and FYNNEI. This CDR3 has 14 residues. CDR3 sequence: CASSEQGTQETQYF. CDR3 DNA: TGTGCCAGCAGTGAACAGGGAACCCAAGAGACCCAGTACTTC.

This clonotype was picked up many times. This chain joins TRBV24-1 and TRBJ2-2; D is possibly TRBD2 (6 bases). The germline V gene has CDR1 KGHDR and CDR2 SFDVKD. The CDR3 covers 15 residues. Trimming took off 5 bases at V and 5 bases at J, with 14 bases between the two ends. CDR3: CATSARTAGTGELFF. DNA for the CDR3: TGTGCCACCAGTGCCCGGACGGCGGGAACCGGGGAGCTGTTTTTT.

This clonotype was observed at least ten times. This chain uses TRBV7-8 with TRBJ2-2; TRBD2 matches 8 bases. With 2 bases clipped from V and 6 bases from J, the junction kept 17 bases outside the gene matches. The germline gives CDR1 SGHVS, CDR2 FQNEAQ. The CDR3 has 19 residues. Written as DNA, the CDR3 is TGTGCCAGCAGCTTAACAGTTGCTAGCGGGTTGACCGGTGCCGGGGAGCTGTTTTTT. It codes for CASSLTVASGLTGAGELFF. The whole variable domain, remainder taken from reference TRBV7-8 and TRBJ2-2, is GAGVSQSPRYKVAKRGQDVALRCDPISGHVSLFWYQQALGQGPEFLTYFQNEAQLDKSGLPSDRFFAERPEGSVSTLKIQRTQQEDSAVYLCASSLTVASGLTGAGELFFGEGSRLTVL.

In its sample, this clonotype was seen many times. The chain carries TRBV2 and TRBJ2-7; unclear D gene. This CDR3 region has 10 residues. Trimming cost V 6 bases and J 7 bases, with 7 bases left between them. CDR1 and CDR2 from the germline V gene are SNHLY and FYNNEI. The CDR3, as DNA: TGTGCCAGCAGGGGTGGGGAGCAGTACTTC. It is translated as CASRGGEQYF.

This clonotype was counted at least ten times. The V and J genes are TRBV5-1 and TRBJ2-3; D tentatively fits TRBD1 or TRBD2 (5 bases each). CDR1 and CDR2 from the germline V gene are SGHRS and YFSETQ. The V end was cut by 0 bases, the J end by 2 bases, with 13 bases between. The CDR3 runs to 16 residues. Here the CDR3 DNA reads TGCGCCAGCAGCTTGGGGCTTCTCGGGGCCACAGATACGCAGTATTTT. Its protein is CASSLGLLGATDTQYF.

There are many counts of this clonotype. The chain combines TRBV7-9 with TRBJ1-4; D unclear. V lost 0 bases, J lost 7 bases, and 12 bases lay in between. Germline CDR1 reads SEHNR; CDR2 reads FQNEAQ (reference sequence). The CDR3 runs to 15 residues. CDR3 amino acids: CASSLARRGTEKLFF. CDR3 DNA sequence: TGTGCCAGCAGCTTAGCGCGAAGAGGAACTGAAAAACTGTTTTTT. The variable domain in full, with the rest retrieved from reference TRBV7-9 and TRBJ1-4, is DTGVSQNPRHKITKRGQNVTFRCDPISEHNRLYWYRQTLGQGPEFLTYFQNEAQLEKSRLLSDRFSAERPKGSFSTLEIQRTEQGDSAMYLCASSLARRGTEKLFFGSGTQLSVL.

This clonotype was counted ten times or more. The chain combines TRBV11-2 with TRBJ2-7; 8 bases fit TRBD2. V lost 0 bases, J lost 3 bases, and 10 bases stayed unmatched. CDR1 and CDR2 (germline): SGHAT, FQNNGV. This CDR3 contains 17 residues. The DNA of the CDR3 is TGTGCCAGCAGCTTAGAAGGGGTCGGGGGGGAAGACTACGAGCAGTACGTC. It specifies CASSLEGVGGEDYEQYV.

This clonotype was seen more than once but under ten times. V and J are TRBV6-1 and TRBJ2-4; D unclear. Per germline, CDR1 MNHNS and CDR2 SASEGT. The CDR3 extends over 13 amino acids. Trimming pared 7 bases from V and 8 bases from J, leaving 15 bases between. CDR3 DNA sequence: TGTGCCAGCACTCCCCCAGGAAGGGACATTCAGTACTTC. This encodes CASTPPGRDIQYF.

This clonotype was detected many times. This sequence joins TRBV29-1 and TRBJ2-7; 9 nucleotides line up with TRBD2. The CDR3 covers 14 residues. The germline V gene encodes CDR1 SQVTM and CDR2 ANQGSEA. The ends lost 6 bases at V and 0 bases at J; junction bases unmatched: 6. CDR3 DNA sequence: TGCAGCGTGGGGAGCGGGGGGAGCTCCTACGAGCAGTACTTC. Encoded protein: CSVGSGGSSYEQYF.

CDR3 loop: CASSFSPDTEAFF. The CDR3 DNA sequence: TGCGCCAGCAGCTTCTCACCGGACACTGAAGCTTTCTTT. The J gene is TRBJ1-1, the V gene TRBV5-1; no clear D gene. Germline CDR1 and CDR2: SGHRS and YFSETQ. Trimming pared 2 bases from V and 3 bases from J, leaving 8 bases between. There are 13 residues in the CDR3. The full variable domain, its missing parts supplied by reference TRBV5-1 and TRBJ1-1, is KAGVTQTPRYLIKTRGQQVTLSCSPISGHRSVSWYQQTPGQGLQFLFEYFSETQRNKGNFPGRFSGRQFSNSRSEMNVSTLELGDSALYLCASSFSPDTEAFFGQGTRLTVV.

There are many counts of this clonotype. This chain connects TRBV20-1 to TRBJ2-3; the D is unclear. This CDR3 region has 12 residues. Trimming stripped 6 bases from V and 0 bases from J, with 7 bases between. CDR1 is DFQATT, CDR2 SNEGSKA, per germline (reference sequence). This CDR3 is CSASRSTDTQYF. The CDR3 region has the DNA TGCAGTGCGTCCCGGAGCACAGATACGCAGTATTTT.

This clonotype appeared many times. The J gene is TRBJ2-5, the V gene TRBV4-2, with TRBD1 matching over 7 bases. V gave up 2 bases and J gave up 2 bases; unmatched junction bases: 2. The length of the CDR3 is 14 residues. The germline CDR1 and CDR2 sequences are LGHNA and YNFKEQ. The DNA for the CDR3 is TGTGCCAGCAGCCAACCGGGACAGCAAGAGACCCAGTACTTC. This encodes CASSQPGQQETQYF.

This clonotype was observed at least ten times. The chain links TRBV24-1 to TRBJ2-5, with 10 positions matching TRBD1. The CDR3 runs to 15 residues. Unmatched junction bases numbered 4, after V lost 2 bases and J lost 5 bases. Germline CDR1 is KGHDR and CDR2 is SFDVKD. CDR3 DNA sequence: TGTGCCACCAGTGATTATCCGGGACAGGGGGAGACCCAGTACTTC. Residues: CATSDYPGQGETQYF.